Listed here are 8 T cell receptor beta chains from one sample, sequenced in a study of blood T cell repertoires in COVID-19. Libraries were prepared by immunoSEQ multiplex PCR; TCRdb keeps only in-frame clonotypes and omits some of them. The sample has 90,000 to 120,000 clones, about 93% seen once; the top ten hold roughly 1.2%. Material: peripheral blood. The receptors shown here come from a woman aged 30 to 39 with acute or convalescent COVID-19.

This clone was picked up one time. The CDR3 sequence is CASSLGGLASEQFF. The CDR3 region has the DNA TGTGCCAGCAGCTTAGGGGGACTAGCGAGTGAGCAGTTCTTC. This chain uses TRBV7-9 with TRBJ2-1, with TRBD2 identical over 10 bases. The germline gives CDR1 SEHNR, CDR2 FQNEAQ (reference sequence). This CDR3 comprises 14 residues. The V and J ends lost 1 base and 9 bases, in that order; junction bases with no gene match: 3.

The chain couples TRBV5-1 to TRBJ2-2, with D possibly matching TRBD1 (6 bases). From germline, CDR1 is SGHRS and CDR2 YFSETQ. This CDR3 contains 15 residues. V lost 0 bases and J lost 4, with 10 bases in between. The CDR3 DNA follows: TGCGCCAGCAGCTTGGGGGGGCGGGTCACCGGGGAGCTGTTTTTT. It encodes CASSLGGRVTGELFF.

The chain carries TRBV4-2 and TRBJ2-2; 10 nucleotides line up with TRBD2. The V gene's germline CDR1 is LGHNA and CDR2 YNFKEQ. V lost 0 bases, J lost 6 bases, and 1 base stayed unmatched. The CDR3 is made up of 15 amino acids. CDR3 amino acids: CASSQDTSGAGELFF. CDR3 coding DNA: TGTGCCAGCAGCCAAGATACTAGCGGGGCCGGGGAGCTGTTTTTT.

J is TRBJ2-7 and V is TRBV7-2; possible D gene TRBD1, 5 bases. V dropped 5 bases and J dropped 0 bases, with 11 bases sitting between them. Germline V gives CDR1 SGHTA, CDR2 FQGNSA. This CDR3 has 14 residues. CDR3 loop: CASSPQGSSYEQYF. DNA of the CDR3: TGTGCCAGCAGCCCCCAGGGCAGCTCCTACGAGCAGTACTTC.

The V call is TRBV25-1, the J call TRBJ2-2, with TRBD2 matching over 13 bases. Germline assignment: CDR1 MGHDK and CDR2 SYGVNS. The J segment lost 2 bases and the V segment lost 6 bases, leaving 6 bases of the junction unmatched. This CDR3 is 17 amino acids long. CDR3 sequence reads: CASSKTSGGFNTGELFF. DNA of the CDR3: TGTGCCAGCAGCAAGACTAGCGGGGGGTTTAACACCGGGGAGCTGTTTTTT. Variable domain in full (rest from reference TRBV25-1 and TRBJ2-2): EADIYQTPRYLVIGTGKKITLECSQTMGHDKMYWYQQDPGMELHLIHYSYGVNSTEKGDLSSESTVSRIRTEHFPLTLESARPSHTSQYLCASSKTSGGFNTGELFFGEGSRLTVL.

V usage is TRBV18 and J usage is TRBJ2-1, with TRBD2 matching 11 bases. The germline V gene has CDR1 KGHSH and CDR2 LQKENI. This CDR3 contains 19 residues. J gave up 0 bases and V 3 bases, and 10 bases lay outside the gene matches. This chain's CDR3 is CASSPRTTSGALSYNEQFF. The DNA of the CDR3 is TGTGCCAGCTCACCCCGGACGACTAGCGGGGCGCTCTCCTACAATGAGCAGTTCTTC.

The chain couples TRBV4-3 to TRBJ2-1; 14 bases line up with TRBD2. The trim removed 1 base at V and 4 bases at J, leaving 0 bases unmatched. From germline, CDR1 is LGHNA and CDR2 YSLEER. The CDR3 extends over 16 amino acids. This CDR3 reads CASSQGLAGGYNEQFF. In DNA, the CDR3 is TGCGCCAGCAGCCAAGGACTAGCGGGAGGGTACAATGAGCAGTTCTTC.

V usage is TRBV2 and J usage is TRBJ2-4; a possible D gene is TRBD2 (5 bases). The CDR3 extends over 12 amino acids. The germline gives CDR1 SNHLY, CDR2 FYNNEI. With 6 bases removed from V and 6 bases from J, the gap between germline ends came to 9 bases. The CDR3 here is CASRDRGNIQYF. The CDR3 DNA is TGTGCCAGCAGAGACCGGGGAAACATTCAGTACTTC. The whole variable domain, filled in from reference TRBV2 and TRBJ2-4, reads EPEVTQTPSHQVTQMGQEVILRCVPISNHLYFYWYRQILGQKVEFLVSFYNNEISEKSEIFDDQFSVERPDGSNFTLKIRSTKLEDSAMYFCASRDRGNIQYFGAGTRLSVL.